This T cell receptor (beta chain) came from a study of blood T cells in healthy people across ages. For the study at large: Every two T cells gave about one barcoded beta molecule via template switching.

With a J-beta primer mix and a sample-barcoded 5' primer, a second PCR ran about 6 to 11 cycles. Each cDNA was tagged by a template-switch adaptor containing 12 random nucleotides. Using its own MiXCR run on the 5' RACE reads, TCRdb lists one record per CDR3 protein. The sample consists of approximately 1,000,000 distinct CDR3 sequences, around two fifths of them appearing once. In this sample, this clonotype turned up once. V dropped 8 bases and J dropped 3 bases, with 11 bases sitting between them. CDR3 length: 14 amino acids. Germline lookup yields CDR1 SGHAT and CDR2 FQNNGV. Caucasian individuals from Russia who were healthy and aged roughly 6 to 95 acted as donors.

Sequencing was carried out using blood. The receptor was derived from a man aged 18 to 30 in good health. This rearrangement joins TRBV11-2 to TRBJ1-6; D might be TRBD1 (6 bases). CDR3 sequence (DNA): TGTGCCAGCGGGGGCGCGAACTATAATTCACCCCTCCACTTT. Translated, it gives CASGGANYNSPLHF.